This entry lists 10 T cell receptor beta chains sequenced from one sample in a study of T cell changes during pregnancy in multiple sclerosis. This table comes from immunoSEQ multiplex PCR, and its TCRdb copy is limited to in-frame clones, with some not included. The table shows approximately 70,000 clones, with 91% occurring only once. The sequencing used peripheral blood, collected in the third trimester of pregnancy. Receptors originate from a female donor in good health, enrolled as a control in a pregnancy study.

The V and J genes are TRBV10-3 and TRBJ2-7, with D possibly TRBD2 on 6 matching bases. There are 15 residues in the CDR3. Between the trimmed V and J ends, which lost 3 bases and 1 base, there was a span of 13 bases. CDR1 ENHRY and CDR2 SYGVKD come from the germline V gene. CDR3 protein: CAISDGTWGSYEQYF. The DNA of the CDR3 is TGTGCCATCAGTGACGGGACTTGGGGGTCCTACGAGCAGTACTTC.

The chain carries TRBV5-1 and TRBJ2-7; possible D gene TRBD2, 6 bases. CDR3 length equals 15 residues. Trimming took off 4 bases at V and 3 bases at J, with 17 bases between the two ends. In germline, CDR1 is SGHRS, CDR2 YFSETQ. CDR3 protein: CASSRDGGTYYEQYF. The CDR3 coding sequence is TGCGCCAGCAGCCGGGACGGCGGGACCTACTACGAGCAGTACTTC.

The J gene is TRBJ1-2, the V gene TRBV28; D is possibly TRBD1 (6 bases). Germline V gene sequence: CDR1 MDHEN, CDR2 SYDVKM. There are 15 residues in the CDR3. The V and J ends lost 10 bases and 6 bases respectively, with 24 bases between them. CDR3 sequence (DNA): TGTGCCATCCAGGGGTACCGGGGCAGGGGTAATGGCTACACCTTC. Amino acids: CAIQGYRGRGNGYTF.

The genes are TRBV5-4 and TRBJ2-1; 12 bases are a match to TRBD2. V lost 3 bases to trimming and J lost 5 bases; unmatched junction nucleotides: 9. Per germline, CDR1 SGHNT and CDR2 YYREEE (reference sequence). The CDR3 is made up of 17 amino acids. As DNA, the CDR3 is TGTGCCAGCAGCTATAAGTGGACTAGCGGGGTTAACAATGAGCAGTTCTTC. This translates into CASSYKWTSGVNNEQFF.

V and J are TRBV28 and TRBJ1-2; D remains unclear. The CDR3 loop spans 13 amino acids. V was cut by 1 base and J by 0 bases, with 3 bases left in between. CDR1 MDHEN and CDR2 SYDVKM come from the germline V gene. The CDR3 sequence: CASSLSSNYGYTF. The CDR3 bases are TGTGCCAGCAGTTTATCCTCTAACTATGGCTACACCTTC.

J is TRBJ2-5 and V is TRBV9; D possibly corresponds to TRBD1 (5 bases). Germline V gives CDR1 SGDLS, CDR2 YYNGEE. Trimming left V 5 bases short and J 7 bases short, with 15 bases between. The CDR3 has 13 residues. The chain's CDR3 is CASSGAVARTQYF. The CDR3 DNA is TGTGCCAGCAGTGGGGCCGTCGCTCGGACCCAGTACTTC.

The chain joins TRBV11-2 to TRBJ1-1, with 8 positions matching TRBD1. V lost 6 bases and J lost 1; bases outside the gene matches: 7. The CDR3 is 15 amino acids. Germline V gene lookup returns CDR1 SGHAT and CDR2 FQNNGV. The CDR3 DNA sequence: TGTGCCAGCAGTTTCGGGACAGGTCGGAACACTGAAGCTTTCTTT. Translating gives CASSFGTGRNTEAFF.

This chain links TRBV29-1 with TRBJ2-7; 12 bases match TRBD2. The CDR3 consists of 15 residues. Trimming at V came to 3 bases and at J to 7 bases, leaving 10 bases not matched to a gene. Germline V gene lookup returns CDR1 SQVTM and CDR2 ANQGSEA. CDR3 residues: CSVERLAGGPGEQYF. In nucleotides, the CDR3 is TGCAGCGTTGAGCGCCTAGCGGGGGGGCCGGGAGAGCAGTACTTC.

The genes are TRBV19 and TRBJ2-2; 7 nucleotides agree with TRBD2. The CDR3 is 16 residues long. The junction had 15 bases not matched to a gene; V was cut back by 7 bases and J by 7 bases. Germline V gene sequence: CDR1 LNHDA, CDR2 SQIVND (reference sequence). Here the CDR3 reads CASNGAIGEGGGELFF. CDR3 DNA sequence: TGTGCCAGTAATGGAGCCATCGGGGAGGGTGGCGGGGAGCTGTTTTTT.

This chain's CDR3 is CASSLRQGTGNTIYF. The CDR3 coding sequence is TGTGCCAGCAGCTTGCGTCAGGGGACTGGAAACACCATATATTTT. This sequence joins TRBV5-4 and TRBJ1-3; maybe TRBD1 (6 bases). The CDR3 is made up of 15 amino acids. Germline values: CDR1 SGHNT, CDR2 YYREEE (reference sequence). The ends were cut back, 1 base at V and 2 bases at J, with 10 bases in the middle.